This is a list of T cell receptor beta chains from one sample in a study of regulatory T cells in long-lasting Graves disease. In TCRdb, the multiplex PCR reads were re-called with MiXCR into one record per CDR3 protein. This sample has approximately 400,000 distinct CDR3 sequences; 15% occur once, and the top ten carry over 15%. This sample was shared with a second study, whose subject was T cells in Graves' hyperthyroidism and ophthalmopathy.

Here the sequenced sample was peripheral blood mononuclear cells (PBMCs), taken at new diagnosis, from a patient treated with antithyroid drugs. These receptors were obtained from a woman under 40 with Graves disease. Each CDR3 is given with its conserved first and last residue. The D gene is left open where the match is weak. Size is omitted from some rows. Given values are once, few, many or a class for expanded clones.

d_call j_call clone_size v_call cdr3_aa cdr3_nt
. TRBJ1-4 . TRBV9 CASSVGVLTNEKLFF TGTGCCAGCAGCGTAGGGGTCTTAACTAATGAAAAACTGTTTTTT
. TRBJ2-7 many TRBV30 CAWSVRTVFSYEQYF TGTGCCTGGAGTGTTAGGACAGTTTTTTCCTACGAGCAGTACTTC
TRBD2 TRBJ2-5 . TRBV6-1 CASSTDGGASQETQYF TGTGCCAGCAGTACGGACGGGGGGGCCTCCCAAGAGACCCAGTACTTC
. TRBJ2-7 many TRBV3-1 CASTGAEPYEQYF TGTGCCAGCACCGGAGCGGAACCCTACGAGCAGTACTTC
. TRBJ2-5 many TRBV3-1 CASSQGTVGQYF TGTGCCAGCAGCCAAGGGACAGTCGGCCAGTACTTC
TRBD2 TRBJ2-1 many TRBV20-1 CSADSGRIYNEQFF TGCAGTGCAGATAGCGGGAGGATCTACAATGAGCAGTTCTTC
. TRBJ2-6 few TRBV28 CASSPDYGAGANVLTF TGTGCCAGCAGTCCTGATTACGGGGCTGGGGCCAACGTCCTGACTTTC
TRBD2 TRBJ2-1 many TRBV28 CASSGLELAGFYNEQFF TGTGCCAGCAGTGGTCTAGAACTAGCGGGATTCTACAATGAGCAGTTCTTC
TRBD1 TRBJ2-7 few TRBV20-1 CSAFGTGGHEQYF TGCAGTGCTTTCGGGACAGGGGGCCACGAGCAGTACTTC
TRBD1 TRBJ2-7 few TRBV30 CAWSGAPPGGYEQYF TGTGCCTGGAGCGGGGCCCCACCAGGGGGCTACGAGCAGTACTTC
. TRBJ2-2 many TRBV11-2 CASSFRSGELFF TGTGCCAGCAGCTTCCGGTCCGGGGAGCTGTTTTTT
. TRBJ2-7 . TRBV29-1 CSAVQSNGYEQYF TGCAGCGCTGTCCAGTCAAACGGTTACGAGCAGTACTTC
. TRBJ1-6 few TRBV20-1 CSARAGTSNNSPLHF TGCAGTGCTAGAGCCGGGACAAGCAATAATTCACCCCTCCACTTT
. TRBJ1-4 many TRBV3-1 CASSQDGGATNEKLFF TGTGCCAGCAGCCAAGATGGGGGGGCAACTAATGAAAAACTGTTTTTT
. TRBJ1-2 many TRBV10-3 CAISESGWGYTF TGTGCCATCAGTGAGTCGGGATGGGGCTACACCTTC
. TRBJ2-7 few TRBV2 CASTADSYEQYF TGTGCCAGCACCGCAGACTCCTACGAGCAGTACTTC
TRBD2 TRBJ2-3 many TRBV12-3/TRBV12-4 CASRPLAGAFKTQYF TGTGCCAGCAGACCTCTAGCGGGAGCCTTTAAGACGCAGTATTTT
TRBD1 TRBJ1-5 . TRBV10-1 CASSRGYSNQPQHF TGCGCCAGCAGCAGGGGGTATAGCAATCAGCCCCAGCATTTT
TRBD1 TRBJ2-5 many TRBV2 CASSGTTGGPETQYF TGTGCCAGCAGTGGGACAACAGGGGGACCAGAGACCCAGTACTTC
TRBD2 TRBJ2-6 few TRBV6-4 CASSREAGANVLTF TGTGCCAGCAGCCGGGAGGCCGGGGCCAACGTCCTGACTTTC
. TRBJ1-1 many TRBV25-1 CASSEWGNTEAFF TGTGCCAGCAGTGAATGGGGGAACACTGAAGCTTTCTTT
. TRBJ1-1 few TRBV9 CASSVESYTEAFF TGTGCCAGCAGCGTAGAATCCTACACTGAAGCTTTCTTT
TRBD2 TRBJ2-2 . TRBV29-1 CSVPGLAGPNTGEPFF TGCAGCGTTCCGGGACTAGCGGGGCCGAACACCGGGGAGCCGTTTTTT
TRBD1 TRBJ2-1 . TRBV30 CAWNEDRDYNEQFF TGTGCCTGGAATGAGGACAGGGACTACAATGAGCAGTTCTTC
TRBD2 TRBJ2-5 few TRBV20-1 CSARTSGRKKETQYF TGCAGTGCTAGGACTAGCGGGAGAAAAAAAGAGACCCAGTACTTC
. TRBJ1-2 . TRBV30 CAWSNGVVAKNYGYTF TGTGCCTGGAGTAATGGGGTGGTGGCGAAGAACTATGGCTACACCTTC
. TRBJ2-3 . TRBV6-1 CANRRGTTDTQYF TGTGCCAACAGACGCGGGACTACAGATACGCAGTATTTT
. TRBJ1-1 many TRBV20-1 CSAREGVRPEAFF TGCAGTGCTAGAGAGGGGGTTAGGCCTGAAGCTTTCTTT
. TRBJ1-5 many TRBV27 CASSLAVNQPQHF TGTGCCAGCAGTTTAGCGGTCAATCAGCCCCAGCATTTT
. TRBJ2-7 . TRBV5-1 CASSLGVGLFGKEQYF TGCGCCAGCAGCTTGGGGGTGGGCCTCTTCGGTAAGGAGCAGTACTTC
TRBD1 TRBJ2-1 . TRBV10-3 CAISGTGGGNEQFF TGTGCCATCAGTGGGACAGGGGGAGGCAATGAGCAGTTCTTC
. TRBJ1-6 . TRBV20-1 CSARASSYNSPLHF TGCAGTGCTAGAGCGAGCTCCTATAATTCACCCCTCCACTTT
TRBD1 TRBJ1-1 . TRBV9 CASTQATGQHPNTEAFF TGTGCCAGCACCCAAGCAACGGGACAGCACCCGAACACTGAAGCTTTCTTT
TRBD2 TRBJ2-2 many TRBV28 CASSQGLAFTGELFF TGTGCCAGCAGTCAGGGACTAGCGTTCACCGGGGAGCTGTTTTTT
. TRBJ1-6 many TRBV3-1 CASSQDSDRGVGFVAPLHF TGTGCCAGCAGCCAAGATTCTGACCGCGGCGTAGGTTTCGTTGCACCCCTCCACTTT
. TRBJ2-3 . TRBV25-1 CASSDAGLVTQYF TGTGCCAGCAGTGATGCGGGCCTAGTAACGCAGTATTTT
TRBD1 TRBJ1-1 few TRBV29-1 CSVSRDRDTEAFF TGCAGCGTGAGCAGGGACAGGGACACTGAAGCTTTCTTT
TRBD2 TRBJ2-7 many TRBV18 CASSPPAGGTYEQYF TGTGCCAGCTCACCACCGGCGGGAGGTACCTACGAGCAGTACTTC
. TRBJ1-1 many TRBV24-1 CATSGPANTEAFF TGTGCCACCAGTGGCCCCGCGAACACTGAAGCTTTCTTT
TRBD1 TRBJ2-3 . TRBV28 CASRGGQGDTDTQYF TGTGCCAGCAGGGGGGGACAGGGAGACACAGATACGCAGTATTTT
TRBD1 TRBJ2-5 . TRBV5-5 CASSLTGGRQETQYF TGTGCCAGCAGCTTGACAGGGGGGAGACAAGAGACCCAGTACTTC
TRBD2 TRBJ2-1 . TRBV20-1 CSASEPAGGPGYEQFF TGCAGTGCGTCCGAGCCAGCGGGAGGGCCTGGGTATGAGCAGTTCTTC
. TRBJ2-7 many TRBV12-3/TRBV12-4 CASGGGTSGYEQYF TGTGCCAGCGGTGGGGGGACTTCGGGTTACGAGCAGTACTTC
TRBD2 TRBJ2-3 few TRBV6-4 CASSYSRTGTSEFTDTQYF TGTGCCAGCAGTTACTCCCGAACCGGGACTAGCGAATTCACAGATACGCAGTATTTT
. TRBJ2-3 many TRBV12-3/TRBV12-4 CASSSGNTQYF TGTGCCAGCAGTAGCGGTAATACGCAGTATTTT
. TRBJ2-2 . TRBV25-1 CASSVMGVGPGTGELFF TGTGCCAGCAGTGTGATGGGTGTGGGACCCGGCACCGGGGAGCTGTTTTTT